These 15 T cell receptor beta chains were all obtained from the same sample, sequenced in a study of cytotoxic CD8 clonotypes in ibrutinib-treated CLL. Assay used: immunoSEQ multiplex PCR; TCRdb lists only in-frame clones, some missing. Among 250,000 to 350,000 clones listed, around 69% were seen once. Sequencing was performed on PBMCs, taken at disease progression, from a patient treated with ibrutinib. These receptors originate from a human donor with chronic lymphocytic leukemia.

V gene TRBV4-1 combines with J gene TRBJ2-7, with 7 bases identical to TRBD2. The CDR3 totals 17 residues. After removal of 2 bases from V and 1 base from J, the junction contained 11 bases not matched to a gene. The germline V gene encodes CDR1 MGHRA and CDR2 YSYEKL. The CDR3 sequence: CASSQPRLARGSYEQYF. The CDR3 nucleotides are TGCGCCAGCAGCCAACCCAGACTAGCCCGTGGGTCCTACGAGCAGTACTTC.

The chain has TRBV28 and TRBJ2-2, with a weak D call TRBD2 (5 bases). The germline V gene has CDR1 MDHEN and CDR2 SYDVKM. The CDR3 totals 14 residues. The ends were cut back, 7 bases at V and 9 bases at J, with 18 bases in the middle. The CDR3 loop reads CASNSGLQHRELFF. Here the CDR3 DNA reads TGTGCCAGCAATTCAGGACTCCAGCACCGGGAGCTGTTTTTT.

The chain carries TRBV4-3 and TRBJ2-1; D gene unclear. The CDR3 is 13 residues long. The V end was cut by 1 base, the J end by 7 bases, with 8 bases between. Germline lookup yields CDR1 LGHNA and CDR2 YSLEER. The CDR3 region is CASSQGLGNEQFF. As DNA, the CDR3 is TGCGCCAGCAGCCAAGGGCTCGGGAATGAGCAGTTCTTC.

The J gene is TRBJ2-7, the V gene TRBV7-2; a possible D gene is TRBD1 (5 bases). Trimming took off 2 bases at V and 4 bases at J, with 15 bases between the two ends. This CDR3 comprises 15 residues. CDR1 and CDR2 (germline): SGHTA, FQGNSA. CDR3 region: CASSLNRNTWYEQYF. The CDR3, as DNA: TGTGCCAGCAGCTTAAACAGGAATACTTGGTACGAGCAGTACTTC.

This clone was seen a single time. V gene TRBV5-6 combines with J gene TRBJ2-3; no clear D gene. Germline assignment: CDR1 SGHDT and CDR2 YYEEEE. The CDR3 totals 15 residues. Deletions cut 4 bases from V and 2 bases from J, with 14 bases between. CDR3 nucleotide sequence: TGTGCCAGCAGCGGGGTGGCTTCTCCCACAGATACGCAGTATTTT. Translation: CASSGVASPTDTQYF.

V is TRBV27 and J is TRBJ2-3; the match to TRBD2 covers 7 bases. From germline, CDR1 is MNHEY and CDR2 SMNVEV (reference sequence). The CDR3 spans 14 residues. The V gene end was trimmed by 6 bases and the J gene end by 4 bases; junction bases not matched to a gene: 7. In nucleotides, the CDR3 is TGTGCCAGCAGCCTCTTACGGGGGGCAGATACGCAGTATTTT. Translated: CASSLLRGADTQYF.

This clone has a handful of counts. This rearrangement joins TRBV18 to TRBJ1-2; tentative D call: TRBD1 (5 bases). CDR1 is KGHSH, CDR2 LQKENI, per germline. V lost 1 base and J lost 4, with 13 bases in between. This CDR3 spans 15 amino acids. Here the CDR3 DNA reads TGTGCCAGCTCACCACGGTCGGGGGACCCCTATGGCTACACCTTC. Its translation: CASSPRSGDPYGYTF.

This clone was seen more than once but under ten times. The V and J genes are TRBV2 and TRBJ1-2; 7 nucleotides agree with TRBD1. The germline CDR1 and CDR2 sequences are SNHLY and FYNNEI. This CDR3 spans 12 amino acids. After removal of 7 bases from V and 4 bases from J, the junction contained 3 bases not matched to a gene. In DNA, the CDR3 is TGTGCCAGCATGGACAGGTTCTATGGCTACACCTTC. Amino acids: CASMDRFYGYTF.

This clone was seen a handful of times. The V and J genes are TRBV5-1 and TRBJ2-5, with 8 bases aligning to TRBD1. Per germline, CDR1 SGHRS and CDR2 YFSETQ. After removal of 2 bases from V and 3 bases from J, the junction contained 3 bases not matched to a gene. CDR3 size: 14 residues. Written as DNA, the CDR3 is TGCGCCAGCAGCTTCGCGACAGGGGAAGAGACCCAGTACTTC. This encodes CASSFATGEETQYF.

This clone has a handful of counts. The V call is TRBV19, the J call TRBJ1-5; D possibly corresponds to TRBD1 (5 bases). Germline assignment: CDR1 LNHDA and CDR2 SQIVND (reference sequence). CDR3 size: 11 residues. The V end lost 5 bases, the J end lost 12 bases, and 11 bases lay between the germline ends. CDR3 loop: CASSVGLLQHF. The CDR3 DNA reads as TGTGCCAGTAGTGTGGGACTACTCCAGCATTTT.

This chain connects TRBV20-1 to TRBJ1-4; D gene ambiguous. Trimming took off 3 bases at V and 8 bases at J, with 7 bases between the two ends. The CDR3 runs 11 residues. Germline V gene lookup returns CDR1 DFQATT and CDR2 SNEGSKA (reference sequence). In nucleotides, the CDR3 is TGCAGTGCTAGGCTTGGGGAAAAACTGTTTTTT. Its translation: CSARLGEKLFF.

This chain links TRBV27 with TRBJ1-2; D may be TRBD1 (6 bases). V lost 8 bases and J 9 bases, leaving 13 bases between the germline ends. The CDR3 totals 11 residues. Looked up from germline, CDR1 is MNHEY and CDR2 is SMNVEV (reference sequence). CDR3 loop: CASQQGSRYTF. As DNA, the CDR3 is TGTGCCAGCCAACAGGGTTCACGCTACACCTTC.

This chain joins TRBV14 and TRBJ2-5; 11 positions match TRBD2. This CDR3 region has 17 residues. CDR1 and CDR2 (germline): SGHDN, FVKESK. With V trimmed by 4 bases and J by 1 base, 8 bases remained unmatched. In DNA, the CDR3 is TGTGCCAGCAGCCGATCCCGACTAGCGGGGTTCCAAGAGACCCAGTACTTC. Translating gives CASSRSRLAGFQETQYF.

The rearrangement links TRBV7-3 to TRBJ2-3; D is unresolved. Germline V lookup: CDR1 SGHTA, CDR2 FQGTGA. Trimming removed 0 bases from V and 4 bases from J, with 2 bases in between. This CDR3 spans 12 amino acids. The CDR3 DNA is TGTGCCAGCAGCTTAACGGCAGATACGCAGTATTTT. It translates to CASSLTADTQYF.

This sequence joins TRBV6-5 and TRBJ2-7, with unresolved D. Looked up from germline, CDR1 is MNHEY and CDR2 is SVGAGI. Trimming left V 8 bases short and J 5 bases short, with 1 base between. The CDR3 extends over 8 amino acids. Here the CDR3 DNA reads TGTGCCAGCGACGAGCAGTACTTC. This encodes CASDEQYF.